One and the same sample provided the 25 T cell receptor beta chains below, sequenced in a study of technical replicates of blood from several donors. Repertoires were generated with immunoSEQ multiplex PCR, while TCRdb's copy carries only in-frame clones and drops some. The sample records about 83,000 clones, 90% to 95% being singletons. The material sequenced was T cells isolated from PBMCs. These receptors were obtained from a human donor in good health.

About this clone itself: Distinct nucleotide sequences in the sample also encode this CDR3. The V gene is TRBV18, the J gene TRBJ2-1, with 12 bases lining up with TRBD2. V lost 6 bases to trimming and J lost 4 bases; unmatched junction nucleotides: 7. This CDR3 spans 16 amino acids. The germline V gene encodes CDR1 KGHSH and CDR2 LQKENI. The CDR3 DNA is TGTGCCAGCTCCCCTCCCGGACTAGCGGGGTACAATGAGCAGTTCTTC. Translated, it gives CASSPPGLAGYNEQFF. Based on the CDR3 plus reference TRBV18 and TRBJ2-1, the full variable domain is NAGVMQNPRHLVRRRGQEARLRCSPMKGHSHVYWYRQLPEEGLKFMVYLQKENIIDESGMPKERFSAEFPKEGPSILRIQQVVRGDSAAYFCASSPPGLAGYNEQFFGPGTRLTVL.

This clone showed up just once. J is TRBJ1-5 and V is TRBV7-6; TRBD1 is a possible D gene (6 bases). Trimming shortened V by 4 bases and J by 9 bases, and 13 bases separated the two germline ends. The CDR3 runs 13 residues. The germline CDR1 and CDR2 sequences are SGHVS and FNYEAQ. Written as DNA, the CDR3 is TGTGCCAGCAGCTCAGGGGAGGGAATGCCCCAGCATTTT. Translated: CASSSGEGMPQHF.

The chain couples TRBV18 to TRBJ2-5; D unresolved. CDR3 length equals 14 residues. CDR1 KGHSH and CDR2 LQKENI come from the germline V gene. V shed 3 bases and J shed 2 bases, with 10 bases lying between them. CDR3 loop: CASSPLQNQETQYF. In DNA form, the CDR3 reads TGTGCCAGCTCACCGTTACAGAATCAAGAGACCCAGTACTTC.

The chain joins TRBV2 to TRBJ2-2, with 8 bases aligning to TRBD1. Looked up from germline, CDR1 is SNHLY and CDR2 is FYNNEI. This CDR3 is 14 amino acids long. The V gene end was trimmed by 8 bases and the J gene end by 7 bases; junction bases not matched to a gene: 9. CDR3 protein: CASSDREVGGELFF. In DNA, the CDR3 is TGTGCCAGCTCGGACAGGGAGGTTGGCGGGGAGCTGTTTTTT.

The chain employs TRBV7-9 and TRBJ2-7; 7 bases line up with TRBD2. The germline V gene has CDR1 SEHNR and CDR2 FQNEAQ (reference sequence). V was clipped by 5 bases and J by 5 bases; unmatched bases: 12. The CDR3 extends over 15 amino acids. The CDR3 is CASSPSSGRIHEQYF. Here the CDR3 DNA reads TGTGCCAGCAGCCCTTCCTCCGGGAGGATCCACGAGCAGTACTTC.

The rearrangement links TRBV19 to TRBJ2-1; 10 nucleotides line up with TRBD2. Germline CDR1 reads LNHDA; CDR2 reads SQIVND (reference sequence). V shed 5 bases, J shed 8 bases, and the junction held 9 bases outside the gene matches. The CDR3 totals 15 residues. In nucleotides, the CDR3 is TGTGCCAGTAGTCTTCTAGCGGGAGCGGATCATGAGCAGTTCTTC. Translation: CASSLLAGADHEQFF.

The rearrangement joins TRBV5-1 to TRBJ1-1; 7 nucleotides agree with TRBD1. CDR1 and CDR2 (germline): SGHRS, YFSETQ. This CDR3 region has 15 residues. J gave up 1 base and V 2 bases, and 5 bases lay outside the gene matches. CDR3 amino acids: CASSLAGTANTEAFF. The DNA of the CDR3 is TGCGCCAGCAGCTTAGCCGGGACAGCGAACACTGAAGCTTTCTTT.

The chain links TRBV29-1 to TRBJ2-2, with 12 bases matching TRBD1. The CDR3 runs to 18 residues. Germline CDR1 is SQVTM and CDR2 is ANQGSEA. V lost 5 bases, J lost 6 bases, and 16 bases stayed unmatched. CDR3 amino acids: CSVSRDRGPESPPGELFF. CDR3 nucleotides: TGCAGCGTTTCCCGGGACAGGGGGCCCGAGTCCCCTCCCGGGGAGCTGTTTTTT.

The chain links TRBV2 to TRBJ2-7, with 9 nucleotides matching TRBD2. V lost 6 bases, J lost 2 bases, and 8 bases stayed unmatched. The germline V gene encodes CDR1 SNHLY and CDR2 FYNNEI. This CDR3 is 15 amino acids long. CDR3 coding DNA: TGTGCCAGCAGGACCTTTAGCGGGGGAACCTACGAGCAGTACTTC. Its translation is CASRTFSGGTYEQYF. The full variable domain, rest sourced from reference TRBV2 and TRBJ2-7, is EPEVTQTPSHQVTQMGQEVILRCVPISNHLYFYWYRQILGQKVEFLVSFYNNEISEKSEIFDDQFSVERPDGSNFTLKIRSTKLEDSAMYFCASRTFSGGTYEQYFGPGTRLTVT.

The V and J genes are TRBV7-9 and TRBJ2-7, with 14 bases fitting TRBD2. The V and J ends lost 5 bases and 2 bases, in that order; junction bases with no gene match: 2. Per germline, CDR1 SEHNR and CDR2 FQNEAQ (reference sequence). The CDR3 runs to 15 residues. DNA of the CDR3: TGTGCCAGCAGCCCGACTAGCGGGAGGGCCTACGAGCAGTACTTC. Translating it yields CASSPTSGRAYEQYF.

V gene TRBV30 combines with J gene TRBJ1-1, with unresolved D. The CDR3 runs to 10 residues. V was shortened by 3 bases and J by 7 bases, with 6 bases between the two germline ends. CDR1 and CDR2 (germline): GTSNPN, SVGIG (reference sequence). The CDR3 sequence is CAWRSVEAFF. The CDR3 bases are TGTGCCTGGAGATCAGTTGAAGCTTTCTTT.

The sample holds one count of this clone. The chain couples TRBV25-1 to TRBJ2-7; a weak D match, TRBD1 (6 bases). Per the germline V gene, CDR1 is MGHDK and CDR2 is SYGVNS. The V gene lost 4 bases and the J gene lost 1 base, with 17 bases spanning the gap. The CDR3 contains 16 residues. This chain's CDR3 is CASSGQDRRVSYEQYF. For the CDR3, the DNA is TGTGCCAGCAGTGGCCAGGACAGAAGAGTTTCCTACGAGCAGTACTTC.

This chain joins TRBV5-1 and TRBJ2-1; 10 bases are a match to TRBD2. The CDR3 loop spans 15 amino acids. Germline V lookup: CDR1 SGHRS, CDR2 YFSETQ. The J segment lost 9 bases and the V segment lost 1 base, leaving 7 bases of the junction unmatched. The CDR3 DNA reads TGCGCCAGCAGCTTGTCCAGCGGGAGGGCCTTTGAGCAGTTCTTC. It translates to CASSLSSGRAFEQFF.

The chain employs TRBV7-9 and TRBJ1-5, with D perhaps matching TRBD1 (5 bases). This CDR3 is built from 15 residues. Trimming took off 5 bases at V and 0 bases at J, with 11 bases between the two ends. The germline V gene has CDR1 SEHNR and CDR2 FQNEAQ (reference sequence). CDR3 amino acids: CASSDRQNSNQPQHF. The CDR3 DNA is TGTGCCAGCAGCGACCGACAGAATAGCAATCAGCCCCAGCATTTT.

The chain couples TRBV7-8 to TRBJ1-6, with TRBD1 matching 7 bases. Germline CDR1 is SGHVS and CDR2 is FQNEAQ. With V trimmed by 0 bases and J by 7 bases, 12 bases remained unmatched. The CDR3 is 18 amino acids. The CDR3 nucleotides are TGTGCCAGCAGCTTAGCGGACTTACCCGGACAGGCGAATTCACCCCTCCACTTT. Protein product: CASSLADLPGQANSPLHF. The full variable domain, in which reference TRBV7-8 and TRBJ1-6 provide the parts outside the CDR3, is GAGVSQSPRYKVAKRGQDVALRCDPISGHVSLFWYQQALGQGPEFLTYFQNEAQLDKSGLPSDRFFAERPEGSVSTLKIQRTQQEDSAVYLCASSLADLPGQANSPLHFGNGTRLTVT.

V usage is TRBV6-5 and J usage is TRBJ2-5, with 9 bases aligning to TRBD1. V was clipped by 5 bases and J by 7 bases; unmatched bases: 5. CDR3 length: 13 residues. The germline gives CDR1 MNHEY, CDR2 SVGAGI. CDR3 loop: CASSKPGQGTQYF. CDR3 coding DNA: TGTGCCAGCAGTAAACCGGGACAGGGGACCCAGTACTTC.

This clone has just one count. The chain uses TRBV10-2 and TRBJ2-7; weak D call: TRBD2 (5 bases). The length of the CDR3 is 13 residues. V gave up 0 bases and J gave up 3 bases, with 6 bases separating them. CDR1 and CDR2 (germline): WSHSY, SAAADI. For the CDR3, the DNA is TGCGCCAGCAGTGAGTCACGGGGCTACGAGCAGTACTTC. Amino acids: CASSESRGYEQYF.

CDR3 nucleotides: TGTGCCAGTAGTAGTTTTGAGGAGACCCAGTACTTC. Residues: CASSSFEETQYF. The V gene is TRBV19, the J gene TRBJ2-5; no definite D call. The CDR3 is 12 amino acids. Germline V CDR1 and CDR2: LNHDA, SQIVND (reference sequence). With 4 bases removed from V and 5 bases from J, the gap between germline ends came to 8 bases.

The chain carries TRBV19 and TRBJ1-2, with D perhaps TRBD1 (5 bases). The length of the CDR3 is 16 residues. V lost 7 bases, J lost 5 bases, and 23 bases lay in between. Germline V gene sequence: CDR1 LNHDA, CDR2 SQIVND (reference sequence). In DNA, the CDR3 is TGTGCCAGTACCACACAGGTGCCGACCCTCCGTTATGGCTACACCTTC. Protein sequence: CASTTQVPTLRYGYTF.

This sequence joins TRBV7-6 and TRBJ2-1; D gene unclear. CDR3 length: 15 amino acids. V was pared by 0 bases and J by 4 bases, with 10 bases between. Germline loops: CDR1 SGHVS, CDR2 FNYEAQ. CDR3: CASSLAGGTYNEQFF. In DNA, the CDR3 is TGTGCCAGCAGCTTAGCTGGCGGCACGTACAATGAGCAGTTCTTC.

This chain connects TRBV2 to TRBJ2-3; D perhaps matches TRBD2 (5 bases). Between the trimmed V and J ends, which lost 7 bases and 3 bases, there was a span of 23 bases. The CDR3 length is 17 residues. CDR1 and CDR2 from the germline V gene are SNHLY and FYNNEI. This chain's CDR3 is CASTPSRWNSGTDTQYF. DNA of the CDR3: TGTGCCAGCACCCCCAGTAGGTGGAACAGCGGAACAGATACGCAGTATTTT.

The V and J genes are TRBV5-5 and TRBJ2-7; the D is unclear. Looked up from germline, CDR1 is SGHKS and CDR2 is YYEKEE (reference sequence). The V end was cut by 0 bases, the J end by 3 bases, with 7 bases between. The CDR3 runs 13 residues. This CDR3 reads CASSLASNYEQYF. In DNA, the CDR3 is TGTGCCAGCAGCTTGGCATCCAACTACGAGCAGTACTTC. Full variable domain (outside the CDR3, taken from reference TRBV5-5 and TRBJ2-7): DAGVTQSPTHLIKTRGQQVTLRCSPISGHKSVSWYQQVLGQGPQFIFQYYEKEERGRGNFPDRFSARQFPNYSSELNVNALLLGDSALYLCASSLASNYEQYFGPGTRLTVT.

V gene TRBV13 combines with J gene TRBJ2-1; 10 nucleotides match TRBD2. The V gene's germline CDR1 is PRHDT and CDR2 FYEKMQ (reference sequence). There are 17 residues in the CDR3. V was clipped by 4 bases and J by 1 base; unmatched bases: 7. Here the CDR3 DNA reads TGTGCCAGCAGCTCCCCCAGCGGGAGGGATTCCTACAATGAGCAGTTCTTC. The encoded protein is CASSSPSGRDSYNEQFF.

This chain links TRBV2 with TRBJ2-1; D remains ambiguous. The V and J ends lost 4 bases and 2 bases respectively, with 12 bases between them. The CDR3 is 15 amino acids. Per germline, CDR1 SNHLY and CDR2 FYNNEI. For the CDR3, the DNA is TGTGCCAGCAGTGTTTTCAGTGTGGCCTACAATGAGCAGTTCTTC. Translation gives CASSVFSVAYNEQFF.

This chain links TRBV6-1 with TRBJ2-7, with 7 positions matching TRBD1. V was pared by 3 bases and J by 0 bases, with 5 bases of the junction left unmatched. There are 15 residues in the CDR3. The germline CDR1 and CDR2 sequences are MNHNS and SASEGT. CDR3 amino acids: CASSDSEGASYEQYF. The CDR3 nucleotides are TGTGCCAGCAGTGACTCAGAGGGGGCCTCCTACGAGCAGTACTTC.